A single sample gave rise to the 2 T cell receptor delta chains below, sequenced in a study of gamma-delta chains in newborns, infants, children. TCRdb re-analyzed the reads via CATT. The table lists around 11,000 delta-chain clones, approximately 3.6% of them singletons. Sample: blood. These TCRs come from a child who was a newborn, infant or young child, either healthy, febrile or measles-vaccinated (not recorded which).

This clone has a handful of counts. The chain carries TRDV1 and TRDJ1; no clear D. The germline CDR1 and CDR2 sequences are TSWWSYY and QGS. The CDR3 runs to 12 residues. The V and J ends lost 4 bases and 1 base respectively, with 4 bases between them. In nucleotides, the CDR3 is TGTGCTCTTGGGGGGGCCACCGATAAACTCATCTTT. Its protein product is CALGGATDKLIF.

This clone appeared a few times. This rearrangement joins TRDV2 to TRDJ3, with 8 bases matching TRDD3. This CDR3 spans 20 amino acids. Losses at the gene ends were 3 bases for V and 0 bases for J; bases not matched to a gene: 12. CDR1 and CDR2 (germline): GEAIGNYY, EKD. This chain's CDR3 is CACDFLLGATGSWDTRQMFF. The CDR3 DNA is TGTGCCTGTGACTTCTTACTGGGGGCCACCGGCTCCTGGGACACCCGACAGATGTTTTTC.